Here is one T cell receptor (beta chain) with its context. This entry belongs to a study of T cell repertoires in cytomegalovirus infection. Via MiXCR, TCRdb re-called the reads, giving one row per CDR3 protein. The sample lists approximately 550,000 distinct CDR3 sequences, 16% occurring once. The CDR3 has 16 amino acids. The V end lost 0 bases, the J end lost 1 base, and 12 bases lay between the germline ends. In germline, CDR1 is DFQATT, CDR2 SNEGSKA (reference sequence). The receptor was derived from a human donor in good health (CMV status not recorded). Some clones in this sample may be carry-over from other donors' samples. The chain couples TRBV20-1 to TRBJ2-2, with D tentatively TRBD2 (6 bases). The sample taken for sequencing was CD8+ T cells from PBMCs. The CDR3 sequence is CSARDGSGQNTGELFF. CDR3 nucleotides: TGCAGTGCTAGAGATGGTAGCGGCCAGAACACCGGGGAGCTGTTTTTT.